The clone carrying this TCR beta chain was seen only a few times. Antigen: not known. Next came a second PCR, run for roughly 6 to 11 cycles, which used a sample-barcoded 5' primer along with a J-beta primer mix. TCRdb passed the 5' RACE reads through MiXCR, listing each CDR3 protein once. The table records hundreds of thousands of distinct CDR3 sequences, around 62% of them present only once. This sample stems from a study of blood T cells in healthy people across ages. Whole-study findings and limits: Investigators treated diversity estimates from one million T cells as underestimates. Because sorting was not performed, PBMCs prevented conclusive naive versus antigen-experienced comparison.

The germline gives CDR1 LGHNA, CDR2 YNFKEQ. The CDR3 has 19 amino acids. The V and J ends lost 0 bases and 0 bases respectively, with 15 bases between them. The source of this sequence is a man aged 30-40 years in good health. The rearrangement links TRBV4-2 to TRBJ2-6; perhaps TRBD2 as D (6 bases). Sequencing was performed on blood. The DNA for the CDR3 is TGTGCCAGCAGCCAAGAATCAGCGGGCAGCAGCTCTGGGGCCAACGTCCTGACTTTC. Encoded protein: CASSQESAGSSSGANVLTF.